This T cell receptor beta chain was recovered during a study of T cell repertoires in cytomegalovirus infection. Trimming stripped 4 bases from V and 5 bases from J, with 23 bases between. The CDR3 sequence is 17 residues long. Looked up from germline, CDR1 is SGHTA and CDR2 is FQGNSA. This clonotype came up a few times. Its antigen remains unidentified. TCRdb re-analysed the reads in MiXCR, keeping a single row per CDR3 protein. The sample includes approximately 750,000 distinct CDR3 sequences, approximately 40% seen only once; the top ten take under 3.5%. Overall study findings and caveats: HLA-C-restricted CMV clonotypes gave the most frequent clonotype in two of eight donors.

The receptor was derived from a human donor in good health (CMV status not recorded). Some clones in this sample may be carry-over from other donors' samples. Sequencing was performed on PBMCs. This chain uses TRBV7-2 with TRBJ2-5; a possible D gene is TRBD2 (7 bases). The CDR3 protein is CASSSRGGGRTQETQYF. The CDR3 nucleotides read TGTGCCAGCAGCTCCCGAGGGGGGGGAAGGACTCAGGAGACCCAGTACTTC.